This T cell receptor (beta chain) was profiled in a study of molecular identifiers for immune sequencing clone quantification. CDR1 and CDR2 (germline): SGHVS, FNYEAQ. The CDR3 is 15 amino acids. In TCRdb, the PCR reads were re-called with MiXCR into one record per CDR3 protein. The sample includes 7,500 to 10,000 distinct CDR3 sequences, about 15% of them seen just once. As for this clonotype: At one of its ends the junction is not consistent with the germline gene, which may arise from a read error.

What was sequenced was naive CD8+ T cells from blood, with Jurkat cell RNA spiked in. Subset: FACS-sorted CD8+CD4-CCR7+CD45RA+ naive T cells. V is TRBV7-6 and J is TRBJ2-6; D unclear. The origin of this receptor is a human donor in good health. Some libraries in this study had Jurkat cell RNA spiked in. Written as DNA, the CDR3 is TGTGGCAGCAGCGTGGAGAACTCTGGGGCCAACGTCCTGACTTTC. This gives the protein CGSSVENSGANVLTF.